A selection of T cell receptor beta chains follows, all from one sample in a study of CXCR3-negative and CXCR3-positive naive CD8 T cells. TCRdb re-called the 5' RACE reads, yielding one record per CDR3 amino acid sequence without DNA. Across 95,000 to 100,000 distinct CDR3 sequences, the top ten clones capture around 1% of the sample. What was sequenced was naive CXCR3+ CD8+ T cells from blood. All receptors derive from a human donor in good health. Some clones in this sample may be carry-over from other donors' samples. Each CDR3 is given with its conserved first and last residue.

j_gene: TRBJ2-7; v_gene: TRBV24-1; CDR3aa: CATSDSSPTGGGNEQYF
j_gene: TRBJ1-2; v_gene: TRBV27; CDR3aa: CATGTGANYGYTF
j_gene: TRBJ2-4; v_gene: TRBV20-1; CDR3aa: CSASGTAHLLAKNIQYF
j_gene: TRBJ2-7; v_gene: TRBV5-1; CDR3aa: CASSDEGGYEQYF
j_gene: TRBJ1-2; v_gene: TRBV4-3; CDR3aa: CASSQDPQGYGYTF
j_gene: TRBJ2-2; v_gene: TRBV14; CDR3aa: CASSQVGQTSNTGELFF
j_gene: TRBJ1-1; v_gene: TRBV12-3/TRBV12-4; CDR3aa: CASSPGSWDTEAFF
j_gene: TRBJ1-4; v_gene: TRBV12-3/TRBV12-4; CDR3aa: CASSPGPPGGLFF
j_gene: TRBJ1-2; v_gene: TRBV7-9; CDR3aa: CASSSRDGYTF
j_gene: TRBJ2-1; v_gene: TRBV29-1; CDR3aa: CSVEETVHEQFF
j_gene: TRBJ1-2; v_gene: TRBV29-1; CDR3aa: CSVEIDPTGALAGYTF
j_gene: TRBJ2-7; v_gene: TRBV20-1; CDR3aa: CSADGGTRSYEQYF
j_gene: TRBJ1-2; v_gene: TRBV7-9; CDR3aa: CASSYTGRYTF
j_gene: TRBJ2-7; v_gene: TRBV6-2/TRBV6-3; CDR3aa: CASSSTDGAPEQYF
j_gene: TRBJ1-1; v_gene: TRBV7-9; CDR3aa: CASSVGDEAFF
j_gene: TRBJ2-2; v_gene: TRBV2; CDR3aa: CANFIVNTGELFF
j_gene: TRBJ2-7; v_gene: TRBV12-3/TRBV12-4; CDR3aa: CASSLMYEQYF
j_gene: TRBJ2-7; v_gene: TRBV28; CDR3aa: CASSLSGLHLYEQYF
j_gene: TRBJ2-7; v_gene: TRBV12-3/TRBV12-4; CDR3aa: CASRAGGLPFYEQYF
j_gene: TRBJ2-2; v_gene: TRBV29-1; CDR3aa: CSVALTWNTGELFF
j_gene: TRBJ1-6; v_gene: TRBV20-1; CDR3aa: CSASRDGNYNSPLHF
j_gene: TRBJ1-5; v_gene: TRBV7-9; CDR3aa: CASGTDNQPQHF
j_gene: TRBJ2-7; v_gene: TRBV7-8; CDR3aa: CASSVRGAEQYF
j_gene: TRBJ2-1; v_gene: TRBV28; CDR3aa: CATHFLDRGYEQFF
j_gene: TRBJ2-5; v_gene: TRBV7-7; CDR3aa: CASSSGLAGGRETQYF
j_gene: TRBJ2-7; v_gene: TRBV7-3; CDR3aa: CASSEGLAGDRSYEQYF
j_gene: TRBJ2-1; v_gene: TRBV7-8; CDR3aa: CASSFQINEQFF
j_gene: TRBJ2-3; v_gene: TRBV19; CDR3aa: CASRIAVGAGGPTDTQYF